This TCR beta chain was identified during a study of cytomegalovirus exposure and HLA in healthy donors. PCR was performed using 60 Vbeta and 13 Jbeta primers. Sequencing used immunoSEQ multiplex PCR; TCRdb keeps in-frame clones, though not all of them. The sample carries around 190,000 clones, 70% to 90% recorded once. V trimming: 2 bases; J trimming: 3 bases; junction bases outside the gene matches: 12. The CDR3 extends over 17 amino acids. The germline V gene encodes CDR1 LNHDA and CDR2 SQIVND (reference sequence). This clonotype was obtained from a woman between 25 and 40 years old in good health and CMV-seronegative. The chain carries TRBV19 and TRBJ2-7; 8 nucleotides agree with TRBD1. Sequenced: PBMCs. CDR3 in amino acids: CASSIYHGQGGFYEQYF. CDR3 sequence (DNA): TGTGCCAGTAGTATATACCACGGACAGGGCGGCTTCTACGAGCAGTACTTC.